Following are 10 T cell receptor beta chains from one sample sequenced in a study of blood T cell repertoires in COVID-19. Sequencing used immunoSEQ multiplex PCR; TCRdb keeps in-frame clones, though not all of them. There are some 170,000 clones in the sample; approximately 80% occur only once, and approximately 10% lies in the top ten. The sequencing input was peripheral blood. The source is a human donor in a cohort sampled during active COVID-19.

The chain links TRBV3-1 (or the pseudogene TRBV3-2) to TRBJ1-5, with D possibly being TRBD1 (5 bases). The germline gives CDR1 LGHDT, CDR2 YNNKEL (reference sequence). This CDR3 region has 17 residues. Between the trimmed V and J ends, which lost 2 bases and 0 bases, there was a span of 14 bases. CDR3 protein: CASSQHGGGDSNQPQHF. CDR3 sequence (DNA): TGTGCCAGCAGCCAACACGGGGGAGGGGATAGCAATCAGCCCCAGCATTTT.

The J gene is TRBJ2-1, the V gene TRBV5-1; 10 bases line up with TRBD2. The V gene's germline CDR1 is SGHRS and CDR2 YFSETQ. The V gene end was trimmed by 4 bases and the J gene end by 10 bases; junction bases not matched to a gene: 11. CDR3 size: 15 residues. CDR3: CASSRLAGLDREQFF. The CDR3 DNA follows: TGCGCCAGCAGCAGACTAGCGGGCCTAGATAGGGAGCAGTTCTTC. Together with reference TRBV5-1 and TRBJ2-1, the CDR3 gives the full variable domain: KAGVTQTPRYLIKTRGQQVTLSCSPISGHRSVSWYQQTPGQGLQFLFEYFSETQRNKGNFPGRFSGRQFSNSRSEMNVSTLELGDSALYLCASSRLAGLDREQFFGPGTRLTVL.

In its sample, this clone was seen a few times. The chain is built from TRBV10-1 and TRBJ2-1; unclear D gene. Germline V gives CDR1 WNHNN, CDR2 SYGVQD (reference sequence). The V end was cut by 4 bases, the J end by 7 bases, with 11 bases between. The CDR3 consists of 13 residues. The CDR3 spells CASSGTVVNEQFF. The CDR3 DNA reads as TGCGCCAGCAGTGGTACAGTAGTAAATGAGCAGTTCTTC.

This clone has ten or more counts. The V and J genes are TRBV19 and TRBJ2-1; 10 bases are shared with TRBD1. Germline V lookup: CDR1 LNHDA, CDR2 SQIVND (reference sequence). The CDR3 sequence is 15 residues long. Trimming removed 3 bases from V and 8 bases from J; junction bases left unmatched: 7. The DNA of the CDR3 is TGTGCCAGTAGTATCGGGACAGGGGTCGGGGATGAGCAGTTCTTC. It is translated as CASSIGTGVGDEQFF.

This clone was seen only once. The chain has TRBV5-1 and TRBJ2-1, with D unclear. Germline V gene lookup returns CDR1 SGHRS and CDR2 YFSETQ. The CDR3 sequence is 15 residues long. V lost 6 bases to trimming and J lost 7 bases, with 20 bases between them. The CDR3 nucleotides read TGCGCCAGCAACTCCGCAGGCTCTTCTGGGAATGAGCAGTTCTTC. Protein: CASNSAGSSGNEQFF. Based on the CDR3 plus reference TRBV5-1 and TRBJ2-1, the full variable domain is KAGVTQTPRYLIKTRGQQVTLSCSPISGHRSVSWYQQTPGQGLQFLFEYFSETQRNKGNFPGRFSGRQFSNSRSEMNVSTLELGDSALYLCASNSAGSSGNEQFFGPGTRLTVL.

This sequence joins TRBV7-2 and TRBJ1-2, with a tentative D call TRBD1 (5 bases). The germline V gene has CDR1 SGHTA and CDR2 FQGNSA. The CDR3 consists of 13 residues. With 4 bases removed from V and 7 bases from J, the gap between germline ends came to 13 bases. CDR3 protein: CASSSDSIGGYTF. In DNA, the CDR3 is TGTGCCAGCAGCTCCGACAGTATTGGTGGCTACACCTTC.

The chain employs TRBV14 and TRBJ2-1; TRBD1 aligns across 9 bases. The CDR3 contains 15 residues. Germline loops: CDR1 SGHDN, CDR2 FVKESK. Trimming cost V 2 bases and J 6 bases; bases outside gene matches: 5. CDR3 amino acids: CASSQLGQGFNEQFF. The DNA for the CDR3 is TGTGCCAGCAGCCAATTGGGACAGGGATTCAATGAGCAGTTCTTC.

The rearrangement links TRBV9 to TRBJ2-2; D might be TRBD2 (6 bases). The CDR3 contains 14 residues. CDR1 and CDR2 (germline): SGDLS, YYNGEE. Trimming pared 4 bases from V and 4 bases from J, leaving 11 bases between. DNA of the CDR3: TGTGCCAGCAGCCACGGACTATTCACCGGGGAGCTGTTTTTT. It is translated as CASSHGLFTGELFF.

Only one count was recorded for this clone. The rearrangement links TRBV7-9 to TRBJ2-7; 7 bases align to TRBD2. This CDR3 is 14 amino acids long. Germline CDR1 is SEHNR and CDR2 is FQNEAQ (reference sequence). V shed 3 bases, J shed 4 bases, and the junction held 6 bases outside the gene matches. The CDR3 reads CASSFGGGPYEQYF. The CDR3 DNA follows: TGTGCCAGCAGCTTCGGGGGAGGGCCTTACGAGCAGTACTTC.

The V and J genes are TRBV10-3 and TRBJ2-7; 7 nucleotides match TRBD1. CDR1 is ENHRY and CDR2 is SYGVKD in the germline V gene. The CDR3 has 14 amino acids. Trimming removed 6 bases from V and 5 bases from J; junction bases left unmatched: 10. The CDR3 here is CAIRNRGLFHEQYF. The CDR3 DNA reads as TGTGCCATCAGAAACAGGGGCCTCTTCCACGAGCAGTACTTC.